The 14 T cell receptor beta chains below all came from one sample that was sequenced in a study of T cell responses to AZD1222 COVID-19 vaccine. Data came from immunoSEQ multiplex PCR; TCRdb stores just in-frame clones and leaves some out. The table shows about 120,000 clones, with about 92% occurring only once. Sequenced here: peripheral blood, sampled 28 days after the second AZD1222 dose. The receptor source for this set is an adult who received the AZD1222 COVID-19 vaccine.

This rearrangement joins TRBV7-2 to TRBJ2-7; TRBD2 matches 12 bases. Trimming cost V 1 base and J 5 bases; bases outside gene matches: 6. The V gene's germline CDR1 is SGHTA and CDR2 FQGNSA. This CDR3 has 16 residues. This chain's CDR3 is CASSLGSSGRGDEQYF. The DNA of the CDR3 is TGTGCCAGCAGCTTAGGATCTAGCGGGAGGGGGGACGAGCAGTACTTC.

This clone was observed once. The chain couples TRBV5-4 to TRBJ2-7, with 8 bases fitting TRBD1. Losses at the gene ends were 5 bases for V and 3 bases for J; bases not matched to a gene: 4. Germline loops: CDR1 SGHNT, CDR2 YYREEE (reference sequence). The CDR3 runs 13 residues. The CDR3 here is CASSRQGSYEQYF. Written as DNA, the CDR3 is TGTGCCAGCAGTCGACAGGGGAGCTACGAGCAGTACTTC.

The V call is TRBV28, the J call TRBJ2-3, with D maybe TRBD2 (7 bases). The CDR3 covers 15 residues. Per the germline V gene, CDR1 is MDHEN and CDR2 is SYDVKM. The V gene lost 8 bases and the J gene lost 6 bases, with 21 bases spanning the gap. DNA of the CDR3: TGTGCCAGCCAAGGGGGGGCCCTGGGGGCCGATACGCAGTATTTT. Amino acid sequence: CASQGGALGADTQYF.

The V and J genes are TRBV14 and TRBJ2-1; 13 nucleotides align to TRBD2. The CDR3 loop spans 15 amino acids. V shed 3 bases, J shed 8 bases, and the junction held 4 bases outside the gene matches. CDR1 and CDR2 (germline): SGHDN, FVKESK. The DNA of the CDR3 is TGTGCCAGCAGCCACGGGACTAGCGGGATATATGAGCAGTTCTTC. This gives the protein CASSHGTSGIYEQFF.

This clone was seen a single time. This chain's CDR3 is CASRQTPGGNEQFF. The CDR3 DNA sequence: TGTGCCAGCAGGCAAACGCCAGGGGGCAATGAGCAGTTCTTC. The chain has TRBV28 and TRBJ2-1; 7 nucleotides match TRBD1. V trimming: 6 bases; J trimming: 6 bases; junction bases outside the gene matches: 8. This CDR3 has 14 amino acids. Germline V CDR1 and CDR2: MDHEN, SYDVKM.

V and J are TRBV6-6 and TRBJ2-1, with 10 bases fitting TRBD2. The CDR3 has 13 amino acids. The V gene's germline CDR1 is MNHNY and CDR2 SVGAGI (reference sequence). V shed 8 bases, J shed 5 bases, and the junction held 3 bases outside the gene matches. In nucleotides, the CDR3 is TGTGCCAGCGGAGCGGGGGGGCACAATGAGCAGTTCTTC. Amino acid sequence: CASGAGGHNEQFF.

The rearrangement joins TRBV18 to TRBJ2-2; D may correspond to TRBD1 or TRBD2 (5 bases each). Germline V gives CDR1 KGHSH, CDR2 LQKENI. Trimming took 0 bases from V and 2 from J, leaving 10 bases between them. This CDR3 region has 16 residues. CDR3 DNA: TGTGCCAGCTCACCACCCGGGGCATACAACACCGGGGAGCTGTTTTTT. Protein product: CASSPPGAYNTGELFF.

The chain recombines TRBV7-2 with TRBJ1-3, with 7 bases that match TRBD1. The germline V gene has CDR1 SGHTA and CDR2 FQGNSA. Trimming cost V 5 bases and J 2 bases; bases outside gene matches: 3. The CDR3 is 14 residues long. The CDR3 coding sequence is TGTGCCAGCAGCCCAGGGGGTACTGGAAACACCATATATTTT. Translated, it gives CASSPGGTGNTIYF.

The chain uses TRBV10-3 and TRBJ1-1; D is unclear. The length of the CDR3 is 14 residues. Germline lookup yields CDR1 ENHRY and CDR2 SYGVKD. Trimming stripped 0 bases from V and 4 bases from J, with 9 bases between. This CDR3 reads CAISESSTSTEAFF. The CDR3 DNA follows: TGTGCCATCAGTGAGTCGTCGACATCCACTGAAGCTTTCTTT.

The chain has TRBV7-8 and TRBJ1-2, with no clear D. V lost 0 bases, J lost 7 bases, and 15 bases lay in between. Germline CDR1 SGHVS, CDR2 FQNEAQ. The CDR3 extends over 15 amino acids. CDR3 residues: CASSLAGARVSGYTF. CDR3 nucleotides: TGTGCCAGCAGCTTAGCCGGCGCCCGGGTGTCTGGCTACACCTTC.

The chain couples TRBV29-1 to TRBJ2-5, with D tentatively TRBD2 (5 bases). V lost 4 bases and J 3 bases, leaving 9 bases between the germline ends. Germline V gene data show CDR1 as SQVTM and CDR2 as ANQGSEA. CDR3 length equals 12 residues. CDR3 in amino acids: CSVGGAEETQYF. CDR3 coding DNA: TGCAGCGTTGGGGGAGCGGAAGAGACCCAGTACTTC.

The sample holds one count of this clone. The chain links TRBV7-8 to TRBJ1-1; D unresolved. V lost 3 bases to trimming and J lost 1 base, with 6 bases between them. The CDR3 spans 13 residues. Germline V CDR1 and CDR2: SGHVS, FQNEAQ. Written as DNA, the CDR3 is TGTGCCAGCAGCTTCCGGACGAACACTGAAGCTTTCTTT. Its protein product is CASSFRTNTEAFF.

J is TRBJ2-3 and V is TRBV7-9; 8 bases align to TRBD2. J lost 0 bases, V lost 3 bases, and 2 bases had no gene match. From germline, CDR1 is SEHNR and CDR2 FQNEAQ (reference sequence). This CDR3 is 15 amino acids long. DNA for the CDR3: TGTGCCAGCAGCTTCGCTAGCGGGAGCACAGATACGCAGTATTTT. This sequence encodes CASSFASGSTDTQYF.

V and J are TRBV10-2 and TRBJ2-3; 7 positions agree with TRBD2. V lost 8 bases and J lost 3; bases outside the gene matches: 5. Germline V lookup: CDR1 WSHSY, CDR2 SAAADI. The CDR3 is 13 residues long. CDR3 DNA sequence: TGCGCCAGCTCGGTGGGGGGGACAGATACGCAGTATTTT. This translates into CASSVGGTDTQYF.